These 14 T cell receptor beta chains were all obtained from the same sample, sequenced in a study of neurological immune-mediated disorders. One entry per CDR3 protein results from TCRdb running MiXCR on the 5' RACE reads. The table shows about 66,000 distinct CDR3 sequences, with 4.5% occurring only once. The sequencing sample was made of PBMCs. All receptors derive from a young man with multiple sclerosis.

This clonotype was detected ten times or more. This chain joins TRBV11-2 and TRBJ2-1; TRBD1 aligns across 8 bases. CDR1 is SGHAT and CDR2 is FQNNGV in the germline V gene. CDR3 length: 16 amino acids. V dropped 6 bases and J dropped 5; count of bases not matched to a gene: 12. The CDR3: CASRQTGVTTHNEQFF. CDR3 coding DNA: TGTGCCAGCAGACAGACAGGGGTTACAACCCACAATGAGCAGTTCTTC.

This clonotype came up a few times. The CDR3 loop reads CASSPGRPIYNEQFF. The CDR3 DNA reads TGTGCCAGCAGTCCCGGACGGCCCATTTACAATGAGCAGTTCTTC. The chain employs TRBV12-3 or TRBV12-4 and TRBJ2-1, with D hard to call. V shed 5 bases and J shed 4 bases, with 15 bases lying between them. The CDR3 is 15 residues long.

Many counts were recorded for this clonotype. The V call is TRBV7-8, the J call TRBJ2-2, with unresolved D. Per the germline V gene, CDR1 is SGHVS and CDR2 is FQNEAQ. This CDR3 region has 12 residues. Trimming stripped 2 bases from V and 6 bases from J, with 4 bases between. CDR3 amino acids: CASSLYSGELFF. In DNA form, the CDR3 reads TGTGCCAGCAGCTTATATTCCGGGGAGCTGTTTTTT.

This clonotype was detected many times. The chain couples TRBV20-1 to TRBJ2-3, with 9 positions matching TRBD2. Germline V gene lookup returns CDR1 DFQATT and CDR2 SNEGSKA (reference sequence). V lost 3 bases, J lost 2 bases, and 6 bases stayed unmatched. CDR3 length equals 15 residues. The CDR3 protein is CSASEASGDTDTQYF. CDR3 DNA: TGCAGTGCTAGCGAGGCTAGCGGGGACACAGATACGCAGTATTTT.

Ten or more counts support this clonotype. The chain uses TRBV5-1 and TRBJ2-7, with D possibly matching TRBD1 (5 bases). This CDR3 comprises 15 residues. Germline V gene data show CDR1 as SGHRS and CDR2 as YFSETQ. V lost 0 bases to trimming and J lost 3 bases, with 13 bases between them. CDR3 region: CASSLALTEGYEQYF. The CDR3 DNA reads as TGCGCCAGCAGCTTGGCTCTGACAGAAGGCTACGAGCAGTACTTC. The complete variable domain, with remaining parts taken from reference TRBV5-1 and TRBJ2-7, reads KAGVTQTPRYLIKTRGQQVTLSCSPISGHRSVSWYQQTPGQGLQFLFEYFSETQRNKGNFPGRFSGRQFSNSRSEMNVSTLELGDSALYLCASSLALTEGYEQYFGPGTRLTVT.

This clonotype was picked up many times. One end of the junction does not line up with germline, which may come from a read error. V usage is TRBV10-3 and J usage is TRBJ1-6; 10 bases align to TRBD1. The CDR3 runs 11 residues. Per germline, CDR1 ENHRY and CDR2 SYGVKD. CDR3 sequence reads: CASGTGEPYAF. CDR3 DNA sequence: TGTGCGTCCGGGACAGGGGAGCCGTACGCCTTT.

This clonotype was detected ten times or more. J is TRBJ2-7 and V is TRBV7-9; 8 bases are shared with TRBD1. The junction had 4 bases not matched to a gene; V was cut back by 5 bases and J by 7 bases. The CDR3 is made up of 12 amino acids. CDR1 is SEHNR, CDR2 FQNEAQ, per germline (reference sequence). As DNA, the CDR3 is TGTGCCAGCAGCCGAACAGGGGGGGAGCAGTACTTC. Its translation: CASSRTGGEQYF.

Details on this clonotype: A read error is possible here, since a much larger clone lies one base away. For the CDR3, the DNA is TGTGCCAGCAGCCCATTACAGGGGACTGAATCTTTCTTT. Encoded protein: CASSPLQGTESFF. The chain joins TRBV7-9 to TRBJ1-1; 7 bases fit TRBD1. CDR1 is SEHNR, CDR2 FQNEAQ, per germline (reference sequence). The CDR3 loop spans 13 amino acids.

This clonotype has ten or more counts. The chain carries TRBV2 and TRBJ2-1; D is uncertain. Germline loops: CDR1 SNHLY, CDR2 FYNNEI. Trimming took off 9 bases at V and 3 bases at J, with 9 bases between the two ends. CDR3 length: 12 amino acids. The CDR3 is CASRGSYNEQFF. CDR3 nucleotide sequence: TGTGCCAGTCGAGGCAGCTACAATGAGCAGTTCTTC. Variable domain in full (rest from reference TRBV2 and TRBJ2-1): EPEVTQTPSHQVTQMGQEVILRCVPISNHLYFYWYRQILGQKVEFLVSFYNNEISEKSEIFDDQFSVERPDGSNFTLKIRSTKLEDSAMYFCASRGSYNEQFFGPGTRLTVL.

This clonotype has more than one count but fewer than ten. The chain is built from TRBV6-6 and TRBJ2-2; 7 bases align to TRBD1. Germline CDR1 and CDR2: MNHNY and SVGAGI (reference sequence). Trimming cost V 8 bases and J 6 bases; bases outside gene matches: 15. The CDR3 covers 16 residues. Here the CDR3 DNA reads TGTGCCAGCCACCCAGGGCACAGGGGAGTGTCCGGGGAGCTGTTTTTT. It specifies CASHPGHRGVSGELFF.

The chain uses TRBV20-1 and TRBJ1-2, with D maybe TRBD1 (5 bases). Trimming removed 3 bases from V and 8 bases from J, with 13 bases in between. The germline CDR1 and CDR2 sequences are DFQATT and SNEGSKA (reference sequence). The CDR3 runs to 12 residues. The CDR3 loop reads CSARGETPGYTF. The DNA for the CDR3 is TGCAGTGCTAGGGGGGAGACACCCGGCTACACCTTC.

This clonotype came up many times. The chain is built from TRBV5-1 and TRBJ1-5, with D perhaps matching TRBD1 (6 bases). Germline V gives CDR1 SGHRS, CDR2 YFSETQ. The CDR3 loop spans 15 amino acids. V lost 0 bases to trimming and J lost 4 bases, with 11 bases between them. CDR3 loop: CASSLDTGTNQPQHF. CDR3 in DNA: TGCGCCAGCAGCTTGGATACAGGGACAAATCAGCCCCAGCATTTT.

As to this clonotype: A much larger clone lies a single base off, so this may be a read error. The conserved final phenylalanine or tryptophan is absent from the CDR3, which likely points to a read error. V usage is TRBV29-1 and J usage is TRBJ1-2; the D gene is possibly TRBD1 (5 bases). Germline V lookup: CDR1 SQVTM, CDR2 ANQGSEA. There are 13 residues in the CDR3. V lost 6 bases, J lost 9 bases, and 20 bases lay in between. The CDR3 here is CSVTDTVGLSYTY. The CDR3 DNA is TGCAGCGTAACGGACACCGTGGGGCTTAGCTACACCTAC.

This clonotype was recorded at least ten times. The chain uses TRBV20-1 and TRBJ2-1, with D possibly matching TRBD2 (5 bases). CDR1 DFQATT and CDR2 SNEGSKA come from the germline V gene (reference sequence). The V end lost 5 bases, the J end lost 8 bases, and 19 bases lay between the germline ends. The CDR3 is 14 amino acids. The CDR3 spells CSAGTTTGTDEQFF. CDR3 bases: TGCAGTGCTGGAACCACAACGGGAACGGATGAGCAGTTCTTC.